A single sample gave rise to the 19 T cell receptor beta chains below, sequenced in a study of blood T cells in healthy people across ages. A second PCR of roughly 6 to 12 cycles used a sample-barcoded 5' primer and a J-beta primer mix. In TCRdb, the 5' RACE reads were re-called with MiXCR into one record per CDR3 protein. The sample yields some 1.1 million distinct CDR3 sequences, around two fifths seen once. The sequenced sample consisted of blood. Every receptor here comes from a man aged 18 to 30 in good health.

This clonotype has only a few counts. This chain joins TRBV10-3 and TRBJ1-5; 7 nucleotides agree with TRBD1. Germline-derived CDR1 and CDR2 are ENHRY and SYGVKD. J lost 4 bases, V lost 5 bases, and 8 bases had no gene match. The CDR3 runs 15 residues. For the CDR3, the DNA is TGTGCCATCAGTCGAGAGGGGGCTAGTAATCAGCCCCAGCATTTT. Translating gives CAISREGASNQPQHF.

CDR3 protein: CAISDYRGPNTGELFF. DNA for the CDR3: TGTGCCATCAGTGATTACAGGGGGCCGAACACCGGGGAGCTGTTTTTT. The J gene is TRBJ2-2, the V gene TRBV10-3, with TRBD1 matching over 9 bases. Germline values: CDR1 ENHRY, CDR2 SYGVKD. The CDR3 sequence is 16 residues long. The trim removed 3 bases at V and 0 bases at J, leaving 2 bases unmatched.

This clonotype has just a few counts. This rearrangement joins TRBV5-1 to TRBJ1-1; tentative D call: TRBD1 (6 bases). V shed 1 base and J shed 0 bases, with 13 bases lying between them. Germline V CDR1 and CDR2: SGHRS, YFSETQ. The CDR3 is 16 residues long. CDR3 sequence: CASSLSGTTMNTEAFF. For the CDR3, the DNA is TGCGCCAGCAGCTTGTCTGGGACAACAATGAACACTGAAGCTTTCTTT.

The chain uses TRBV7-9 and TRBJ1-4; 9 bases map to TRBD1. CDR1 SEHNR and CDR2 FQNEAQ come from the germline V gene (reference sequence). This CDR3 is built from 15 residues. The junction had 5 bases not matched to a gene; V was cut back by 5 bases and J by 4 bases. In DNA, the CDR3 is TGTGCCAGCAGCCTTCGGACAGGGGATAATGAAAAACTGTTTTTT. Protein product: CASSLRTGDNEKLFF.

This clonotype was observed at least ten times. This chain connects TRBV20-1 to TRBJ1-4; 7 positions match TRBD1. Germline CDR1 is DFQATT and CDR2 is SNEGSKA (reference sequence). This CDR3 spans 15 amino acids. With 1 base clipped from V and 6 bases from J, the junction kept 8 bases outside the gene matches. CDR3 in DNA: TGCAGTGCTAGAGGAGCGGGACAGTTATATGAAAAACTGTTTTTT. Translated: CSARGAGQLYEKLFF.

This sequence joins TRBV13 and TRBJ1-1; a weak D match, TRBD1 (6 bases). The germline V and J ends were trimmed by 0 bases and 6 bases, with 14 bases remaining between them. The CDR3 loop spans 15 amino acids. The germline gives CDR1 PRHDT, CDR2 FYEKMQ (reference sequence). The CDR3 region has the DNA TGTGCCAGCAGCTTAGGACAGGGCCCGGCGGCTGAAGCTTTCTTT. Translating gives CASSLGQGPAAEAFF.

This clonotype was counted only a few times. The chain has TRBV5-5 and TRBJ2-1; D is unresolved. Trimming cost V 0 bases and J 2 bases, with 9 bases left between them. This CDR3 region has 15 residues. Germline V gene data show CDR1 as SGHKS and CDR2 as YYEKEE (reference sequence). CDR3 loop: CASSLEFGPYNEQFF. CDR3 in DNA: TGTGCCAGCAGCTTGGAGTTCGGACCCTACAATGAGCAGTTCTTC. Filled out from reference TRBV5-5 and TRBJ2-1, the complete variable domain reads DAGVTQSPTHLIKTRGQQVTLRCSPISGHKSVSWYQQVLGQGPQFIFQYYEKEERGRGNFPDRFSARQFPNYSSELNVNALLLGDSALYLCASSLEFGPYNEQFFGPGTRLTVL.

The CDR3 nucleotides are TGCGCCAGCACATACGCTAGACAGGGCGCCACTGAAGCTTTCTTT. Protein sequence: CASTYARQGATEAFF. The chain carries TRBV5-1 and TRBJ1-1; 7 bases match TRBD1. Germline loops: CDR1 SGHRS, CDR2 YFSETQ. The CDR3 loop spans 15 amino acids. V was pared by 6 bases and J by 4 bases, with 12 bases of the junction left unmatched. Using reference TRBV5-1 and TRBJ1-1 for the parts outside the CDR3, the full variable domain is KAGVTQTPRYLIKTRGQQVTLSCSPISGHRSVSWYQQTPGQGLQFLFEYFSETQRNKGNFPGRFSGRQFSNSRSEMNVSTLELGDSALYLCASTYARQGATEAFFGQGTRLTVV.

V is TRBV25-1 and J is TRBJ2-1, with TRBD1 matching 7 bases. Germline V gene lookup returns CDR1 MGHDK and CDR2 SYGVNS. The CDR3 runs 14 residues. V shed 2 bases, J shed 7 bases, and the junction held 5 bases outside the gene matches. This chain's CDR3 is CASSETDRENEQFF. In DNA form, the CDR3 reads TGTGCCAGCAGTGAAACTGACAGGGAGAATGAGCAGTTCTTC.

The chain employs TRBV18 and TRBJ1-2; no firm D call. Germline values: CDR1 KGHSH, CDR2 LQKENI. The CDR3 sequence is 15 residues long. The V gene lost 3 bases and the J gene lost 2 bases, with 13 bases spanning the gap. CDR3 in DNA: TGTGCCAGCTCACCCCGACACGATACGAACTATGGCTACACCTTC. Protein product: CASSPRHDTNYGYTF.

The chain links TRBV2 to TRBJ2-3, with TRBD2 matching 15 bases. The CDR3 consists of 19 residues. In germline, CDR1 is SNHLY, CDR2 FYNNEI. J lost 2 bases, V lost 5 bases, and 11 bases had no gene match. In nucleotides, the CDR3 is TGTGCCAGCAGTTTAACAGGACTAGCGGGGGGGTCAAACACAGATACGCAGTATTTT. Its protein product is CASSLTGLAGGSNTDTQYF. Full variable domain (remainder filled in from reference TRBV2 and TRBJ2-3): EPEVTQTPSHQVTQMGQEVILRCVPISNHLYFYWYRQILGQKVEFLVSFYNNEISEKSEIFDDQFSVERPDGSNFTLKIRSTKLEDSAMYFCASSLTGLAGGSNTDTQYFGPGTRLTVL.

DNA for the CDR3: TGCAGCGTAGTACCGACAGGGGAGATTTTTTACAGCTCCTACAATGAGCAGTTCTTC. It codes for CSVVPTGEIFYSSYNEQFF. V is TRBV29-1 and J is TRBJ2-1; 8 bases are shared with TRBD1. With V trimmed by 6 bases and J by 0 bases, 19 bases remained unmatched. Germline assignment: CDR1 SQVTM and CDR2 ANQGSEA. The CDR3 consists of 19 residues.

This chain connects TRBV4-3 to TRBJ1-1; 10 bases agree with TRBD1. With V trimmed by 0 bases and J by 0 bases, 7 bases remained unmatched. The CDR3 extends over 18 amino acids. Germline V gene lookup returns CDR1 LGHNA and CDR2 YSLEER. CDR3 protein: CASSQETGTGALNTEAFF. The CDR3 DNA is TGCGCCAGCAGCCAAGAAACCGGGACAGGGGCCCTGAACACTGAAGCTTTCTTT.

The table lists this clonotype with many counts. This chain links TRBV7-2 with TRBJ2-3; D is undetermined. From germline, CDR1 is SGHTA and CDR2 FQGNSA. The V end lost 8 bases, the J end lost 2 bases, and 11 bases lay between the germline ends. This CDR3 spans 13 amino acids. The CDR3 reads CASHGQHTDTQYF. For the CDR3, the DNA is TGTGCCAGCCACGGTCAACACACAGATACGCAGTATTTT.

This clonotype was seen at least ten times. V usage is TRBV12-3 or TRBV12-4 and J usage is TRBJ1-5, with a possible D match to TRBD1 (5 bases). The V end lost 2 bases, the J end lost 7 bases, and 6 bases lay between the germline ends. There are 12 residues in the CDR3. The CDR3 DNA is TGTGCCAGCAGTTTACAGGGACAGCCCCAGCATTTT. It yields the protein CASSLQGQPQHF.

The chain couples TRBV20-1 to TRBJ2-1, with TRBD2 matching 14 bases. CDR3 size: 17 residues. The V and J ends lost 6 bases and 8 bases, in that order; junction bases with no gene match: 15. Germline V gene data show CDR1 as DFQATT and CDR2 as SNEGSKA (reference sequence). Written as DNA, the CDR3 is TGCAGTGCGGTGACTAGCGGGGGGGCTGCGGGTTTCGATGAGCAGTTCTTC. Its translation is CSAVTSGGAAGFDEQFF.

V usage is TRBV20-1 and J usage is TRBJ1-2, with TRBD1 matching 8 bases. Trimming removed 6 bases from V and 8 bases from J; junction bases left unmatched: 14. CDR1 DFQATT and CDR2 SNEGSKA come from the germline V gene (reference sequence). This CDR3 region has 14 residues. DNA of the CDR3: TGCAGTGCCCTAGGGCGACAGGGGCTAGAAGGCTACACCTTC. Protein sequence: CSALGRQGLEGYTF.

V is TRBV7-8 and J is TRBJ2-7; D unresolved. The better agreement between TRBJ2-5 and the DNA end casts doubt on the J call. There are 15 residues in the CDR3. CDR1 is SGHVS and CDR2 is FQNEAQ in the germline V gene. CDR3 sequence (DNA): TGTGCCAGCAGCTTAGGGGGTATGGCTTTGGAGACCCAGTACTTC. It codes for CASSLGGMALETQYF.

This clonotype occurred a few times. V gene TRBV10-3 combines with J gene TRBJ1-2; D remains ambiguous. With 0 bases removed from V and 6 bases from J, the gap between germline ends came to 8 bases. CDR1 and CDR2 from the germline V gene are ENHRY and SYGVKD. The CDR3 is 13 residues long. CDR3 region: CAISESQGNGYTF. CDR3 coding DNA: TGTGCCATCAGTGAGTCTCAAGGGAATGGCTACACCTTC.